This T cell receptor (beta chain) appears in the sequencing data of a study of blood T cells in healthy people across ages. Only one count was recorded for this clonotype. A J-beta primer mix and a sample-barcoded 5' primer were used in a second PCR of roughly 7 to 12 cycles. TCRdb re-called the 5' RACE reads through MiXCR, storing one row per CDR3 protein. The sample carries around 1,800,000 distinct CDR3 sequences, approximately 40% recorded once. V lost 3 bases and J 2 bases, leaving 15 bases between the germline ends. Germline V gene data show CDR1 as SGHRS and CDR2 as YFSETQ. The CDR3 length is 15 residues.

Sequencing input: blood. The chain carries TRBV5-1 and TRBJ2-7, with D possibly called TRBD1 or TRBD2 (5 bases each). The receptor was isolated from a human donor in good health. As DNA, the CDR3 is TGCGCCAGCAGCTACACCGGGACCATGGCCTACGAGCAGTACTTC. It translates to CASSYTGTMAYEQYF. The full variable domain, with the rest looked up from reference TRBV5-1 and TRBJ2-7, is KAGVTQTPRYLIKTRGQQVTLSCSPISGHRSVSWYQQTPGQGLQFLFEYFSETQRNKGNFPGRFSGRQFSNSRSEMNVSTLELGDSALYLCASSYTGTMAYEQYFGPGTRLTVT.